This T cell receptor (beta chain) was recovered during a study of blood T cell repertoires in COVID-19. About the research overall: The cDNA or gDNA used as material had been derived from T cells, B-cell-depleted T cells, or PBMCs.

The CDR3 consists of 12 residues. Trimming cost V 7 bases and J 3 bases, with 6 bases left between them. The germline V gene encodes CDR1 SNHLY and CDR2 FYNNEI. Participants' own reports of clinical history determined their cohort assignment. Donors of Cohort 3 who recovered were those that had two negative PCRs, clearance, or symptom resolution. The table came from immunoSEQ multiplex PCR; TCRdb's copy has only in-frame clones and leaves some out. This sample has around 250,000 clones, with approximately 86% found just once. V usage is TRBV2 and J usage is TRBJ2-2; D unclear. This TCR was recovered from a woman between 50 and 59 years old who had recovered from COVID-19. The specimen was PBMCs or T cells enriched from blood (not recorded which). The CDR3 bases are TGTGCCAGCATTCGGGACACCGGGGAGCTGTTTTTT. It is translated as CASIRDTGELFF.